Below, 4 T cell receptor beta chains from the same sample are listed, as sequenced in a study of blood T cell repertoires in COVID-19 (dated by TCRdb to the early 2020s). Receptor libraries were prepared by the immunoSEQ multiplex PCR assay. Not all clones reach the TCRdb copy of this immuneACCESS table, which keeps in-frame sequences only. Checked studies attribute under half of the gap to unresolved V genes and leave the rest unexplained. Across this sample there are approximately 260,000 clones, with roughly 86% seen only once. Approximately 2% of the sample is in the top ten clones. Sequences were obtained from PBMCs or T cells enriched from blood (not recorded which). The receptors were gathered from a woman aged 55-75 years who had recovered from COVID-19.

J is TRBJ1-1 and V is TRBV2, with D perhaps TRBD1 (6 bases). The germline V gene encodes CDR1 SNHLY and CDR2 FYNNEI. V lost 6 bases and J lost 0, with 8 bases in between. The CDR3 runs 13 residues. The CDR3 spells CASRDSLNTEAFF. The CDR3 nucleotides are TGTGCCAGCAGGGACAGCTTGAACACTGAAGCTTTCTTT.

This rearrangement joins TRBV30 to TRBJ1-3, with D maybe TRBD1 (5 bases). Trimming took off 6 bases at V and 0 bases at J, with 9 bases between the two ends. The CDR3 totals 13 residues. CDR1 is GTSNPN, CDR2 SVGIG, per germline (reference sequence). This CDR3 reads CACQGFSGNTIYF. The CDR3 DNA follows: TGTGCCTGCCAGGGTTTCTCTGGAAACACCATATATTTT.

This clone was detected a few times. The genes are TRBV6-5 and TRBJ2-7; TRBD1 might be the D (6 bases). Germline lookup yields CDR1 MNHEY and CDR2 SVGAGI. This CDR3 has 12 amino acids. The V gene lost 7 bases and the J gene lost 6 bases, with 13 bases spanning the gap. The CDR3: CASTLGRGEQYF. The CDR3 coding sequence is TGTGCCAGCACCCTTGGCAGGGGCGAGCAGTACTTC.

The chain employs TRBV10-3 and TRBJ2-1, with TRBD2 matching 10 bases. Germline CDR1 reads ENHRY; CDR2 reads SYGVKD. V trimming: 0 bases; J trimming: 4 bases; junction bases outside the gene matches: 3. The CDR3 totals 16 residues. The CDR3 sequence is CAISESDSGGYNEQFF. The CDR3 region has the DNA TGTGCCATCAGTGAGTCCGATAGCGGGGGGTACAATGAGCAGTTCTTC.